These 31 T cell receptor beta chains were all obtained from the same sample, sequenced in a study of cytomegalovirus exposure and HLA in healthy donors. 13 Jbeta primers and 60 Vbeta primers were used for the PCR. This table comes from immunoSEQ multiplex PCR, and its TCRdb copy is limited to in-frame clones, with some not included. The sample carries tens of thousands of clones, 79% recorded once. The sequencing sample was made of PBMCs. The receptors were gathered from a man in his thirties or forties in good health and CMV-seronegative.

This clone was observed a few times. This chain connects TRBV7-9 to TRBJ1-1; D might be TRBD1 (5 bases). CDR3 length: 13 residues. V gave up 1 base and J gave up 5 bases, with 8 bases separating them. Germline V gene data show CDR1 as SEHNR and CDR2 as FQNEAQ (reference sequence). CDR3 DNA sequence: TGTGCCAGCAGCTTAGGGCAGGGTACTGAAGCTTTCTTT. It translates to CASSLGQGTEAFF.

The chain recombines TRBV6-4 with TRBJ2-1; 10 nucleotides align to TRBD2. Germline V gene data show CDR1 as MRHNA and CDR2 as SNTAGT. Unmatched junction bases numbered 5, after V lost 6 bases and J lost 0 bases. The CDR3 length is 16 residues. The DNA for the CDR3 is TGTGCCAGCAGCCGCAGCGGGGGGGCCTCCTACAATGAGCAGTTCTTC. Protein sequence: CASSRSGGASYNEQFF.

V usage is TRBV6-6 and J usage is TRBJ2-2; D ambiguous. Trimming shortened V by 10 bases and J by 4 bases, and 13 bases separated the two germline ends. Germline CDR1 and CDR2: MNHNY and SVGAGI (reference sequence). The CDR3 has 13 amino acids. Here the CDR3 reads CAIQKGVTGELFF. For the CDR3, the DNA is TGTGCCATCCAAAAAGGAGTCACCGGGGAGCTGTTTTTT.

The rearrangement links TRBV10-3 to TRBJ1-4; TRBD1 aligns across 7 bases. Germline V CDR1 and CDR2: ENHRY, SYGVKD. CDR3 length: 14 amino acids. Trimming cost V 4 bases and J 8 bases; bases outside gene matches: 7. CDR3 in DNA: TGTGCCATCAGTGGTAGGGGGCTGGAGGAAAAACTGTTTTTT. Translated: CAISGRGLEEKLFF.

This chain connects TRBV27 to TRBJ1-2, with D possibly being TRBD1 (6 bases). This CDR3 has 13 amino acids. V lost 6 bases and J 6 bases, leaving 14 bases between the germline ends. CDR1 and CDR2 (germline): MNHEY, SMNVEV (reference sequence). This CDR3 is CASSRPAGDGYTF. The CDR3 nucleotides read TGTGCCAGCAGCCGACCCGCAGGGGATGGCTACACCTTC.

The chain combines TRBV19 with TRBJ2-1; 7 bases agree with TRBD1. The CDR3 length is 15 residues. Unmatched junction bases numbered 5, after V lost 6 bases and J lost 0 bases. Germline values: CDR1 LNHDA, CDR2 SQIVND (reference sequence). This CDR3 reads CASRLDRSSYNEQFF. CDR3 nucleotide sequence: TGTGCCAGTAGGCTGGACAGGAGCTCCTACAATGAGCAGTTCTTC.

This chain connects TRBV5-1 to TRBJ2-2; D may be TRBD2 (6 bases). The CDR3 covers 19 residues. Germline V lookup: CDR1 SGHRS, CDR2 YFSETQ. Trimming took 0 bases from V and 2 from J, leaving 20 bases between them. In DNA, the CDR3 is TGCGCCAGCAGCTTGGAGGAGGGTAGGAGCCTCAAAAACACCGGGGAGCTGTTTTTT. Encoded protein: CASSLEEGRSLKNTGELFF.

V and J are TRBV30 and TRBJ2-1; perhaps TRBD1 as D (6 bases). Trimming took 2 bases from V and 5 from J, leaving 13 bases between them. The CDR3 totals 14 residues. Per the germline V gene, CDR1 is GTSNPN and CDR2 is SVGIG (reference sequence). In DNA form, the CDR3 reads TGTGCCTGGAGTCTATATCGGACAGACAATGAGCAGTTCTTC. Amino acids: CAWSLYRTDNEQFF.

The rearrangement links TRBV5-1 to TRBJ1-1; 10 bases align to TRBD1. This CDR3 has 15 residues. The germline gives CDR1 SGHRS, CDR2 YFSETQ. With 3 bases clipped from V and 5 bases from J, the junction kept 7 bases outside the gene matches. The CDR3 nucleotides are TGCGCCAGCAGCTCGGGGACAGGGGCAAGGACTGAAGCTTTCTTT. Protein: CASSSGTGARTEAFF.

The chain recombines TRBV25-1 with TRBJ2-2; TRBD1 aligns across 7 bases. Germline lookup yields CDR1 MGHDK and CDR2 SYGVNS. J gave up 5 bases and V 5 bases, and 5 bases lay outside the gene matches. There are 14 residues in the CDR3. CDR3 coding DNA: TGTGCCAGCAGTATAGGGGGCGGAACCGGGGAGCTGTTTTTT. Residues: CASSIGGGTGELFF.

On this clone: One junction end disagrees with the germline gene, perhaps due to a read error. The J gene is TRBJ1-2, the V gene TRBV5-6, with D perhaps TRBD1 (6 bases). The CDR3 extends over 12 amino acids. CDR1 and CDR2 (germline): SGHDT, YYEEEE. CDR3 DNA: TGTGCCAGCATGCAGGGGAACTATGGCTACCCCTTC. This translates into CASMQGNYGYPF. Combining the CDR3 with reference TRBV5-6 and TRBJ1-2 gives the whole variable domain DAGVTQSPTHLIKTRGQQVTLRCSPKSGHDTVSWYQQALGQGPQFIFQYYEEEERQRGNFPDRFSGHQFPNYSSELNVNALLLGDSALYLCASMQGNYGYPFGSGTRLTVV.

The CDR3 DNA reads as TGTGCCAGCAGCTTCCAGACAGGGTTAAATTCACCCCTCCACTTT. Its translation: CASSFQTGLNSPLHF. V usage is TRBV5-4 and J usage is TRBJ1-6; 7 bases are shared with TRBD1. The CDR3 runs 15 residues. V shed 2 bases, J shed 7 bases, and the junction held 6 bases outside the gene matches. Germline-derived CDR1 and CDR2 are SGHNT and YYREEE (reference sequence). Full variable domain (missing parts from reference TRBV5-4 and TRBJ1-6): ETGVTQSPTHLIKTRGQQVTLRCSSQSGHNTVSWYQQALGQGPQFIFQYYREEENGRGNFPPRFSGLQFPNYSSELNVNALELDDSALYLCASSFQTGLNSPLHFGNGTRLTVT.

This rearrangement joins TRBV10-3 to TRBJ2-7; TRBD2 matches 7 bases. This CDR3 is 16 amino acids long. With 5 bases clipped from V and 3 bases from J, the junction kept 13 bases outside the gene matches. Germline lookup yields CDR1 ENHRY and CDR2 SYGVKD. The CDR3 sequence: CAISRSTGTINYEQYF. CDR3 nucleotide sequence: TGTGCCATCAGTCGTTCTACCGGGACTATCAACTACGAGCAGTACTTC.

V is TRBV4-3 and J is TRBJ2-5, with D perhaps TRBD1 (6 bases). This CDR3 is built from 15 residues. Germline CDR1 LGHNA, CDR2 YSLEER. V was shortened by 5 bases and J by 0 bases, with 13 bases between the two germline ends. CDR3 residues: CASSETGTNQETQYF. Here the CDR3 DNA reads TGCGCCAGCAGCGAAACCGGGACAAACCAAGAGACCCAGTACTTC.

V is TRBV2 and J is TRBJ2-7; the match to TRBD2 covers 7 bases. V was clipped by 6 bases and J by 5 bases; unmatched bases: 10. Germline CDR1 and CDR2: SNHLY and FYNNEI. The CDR3 has 14 amino acids. The CDR3 here is CASRVSGGRNEQYF. The CDR3 nucleotides are TGTGCCAGCAGGGTGTCGGGGGGAAGGAACGAGCAGTACTTC.

A single count supports this clone. The rearrangement links TRBV7-2 to TRBJ1-3; unclear D gene. Germline CDR1 reads SGHTA; CDR2 reads FQGNSA. The V end was cut by 4 bases, the J end by 3 bases, with 7 bases between. The CDR3 has 13 amino acids. The CDR3 region is CASSSGLGNTIYF. CDR3 sequence (DNA): TGTGCCAGCAGCTCTGGCCTTGGAAACACCATATATTTT.

The chain joins TRBV5-1 to TRBJ1-6, with a possible D match to TRBD1 (5 bases). The V end was cut by 0 bases, the J end by 10 bases, with 14 bases between. CDR1 and CDR2 from the germline V gene are SGHRS and YFSETQ. CDR3 size: 15 residues. The CDR3 nucleotides read TGCGCCAGCAGCTTGGCCGGGCAGGGCAGGTCACCCCTCCACTTT. Translating it yields CASSLAGQGRSPLHF.

The V call is TRBV5-6, the J call TRBJ2-1; D uncertain. Germline V lookup: CDR1 SGHDT, CDR2 YYEEEE. V was shortened by 3 bases and J by 6 bases, with 10 bases between the two germline ends. The CDR3 is made up of 13 amino acids. CDR3 DNA: TGTGCCAGCAGCTCCCTAGTTTCCAATGAGCAGTTCTTC. Translating gives CASSSLVSNEQFF. Based on the CDR3 plus reference TRBV5-6 and TRBJ2-1, the full variable domain is DAGVTQSPTHLIKTRGQQVTLRCSPKSGHDTVSWYQQALGQGPQFIFQYYEEEERQRGNFPDRFSGHQFPNYSSELNVNALLLGDSALYLCASSSLVSNEQFFGPGTRLTVL.

V and J are TRBV7-2 and TRBJ1-5; D not certain. V lost 5 bases to trimming and J lost 2 bases, with 7 bases between them. The germline CDR1 and CDR2 sequences are SGHTA and FQGNSA. The CDR3 is 13 residues long. The CDR3 sequence is CASSVRGNQPQHF. The CDR3 nucleotides are TGTGCCAGCAGCGTGAGGGGCAATCAGCCCCAGCATTTT.

This clone was seen more than once but under ten times. The chain has TRBV4-1 and TRBJ1-3, with TRBD1 matching 7 bases. J lost 4 bases, V lost 4 bases, and 7 bases had no gene match. Germline loops: CDR1 MGHRA, CDR2 YSYEKL. This CDR3 contains 15 residues. The CDR3 bases are TGCGCCAGCAGCCGACCAGGGGGTTCGGGAAACACCATATATTTT. It is translated as CASSRPGGSGNTIYF.

V and J are TRBV4-3 and TRBJ2-4, with 9 bases that match TRBD1. V shed 0 bases and J 0 bases; nucleotides not matched to a gene: 12. This CDR3 region has 20 residues. From germline, CDR1 is LGHNA and CDR2 YSLEER. CDR3 bases: TGCGCCAGCAGCCAAGATCTCCCGTACAGGGGGCAATTAGCCAAAAACATTCAGTACTTC. Translating gives CASSQDLPYRGQLAKNIQYF.

Concerning this clone: Relative to the germline gene, one junction end is altered; a read error may explain this. The chain couples TRBV4-2 to TRBJ2-7; weak D call: TRBD1 (5 bases). The CDR3 is 16 amino acids. Per the germline V gene, CDR1 is LGHNA and CDR2 is YNFKEQ. In nucleotides, the CDR3 is TGTGCCAGCAGCCAAGATTGGGCAGGGAATTCCTACGAGCAGTGCTTC. It codes for CASSQDWAGNSYEQCF.

J is TRBJ2-7 and V is TRBV29-1, with 13 bases fitting TRBD2. The CDR3 contains 15 residues. The V and J ends lost 7 bases and 4 bases, in that order; junction bases with no gene match: 10. In germline, CDR1 is SQVTM, CDR2 ANQGSEA. The CDR3 spells CSARTSGRSWYEQYF. The CDR3 nucleotides are TGCAGCGCACGGACTAGCGGGAGATCCTGGTACGAGCAGTACTTC.

This rearrangement joins TRBV25-1 to TRBJ2-1, with D uncertain. The V and J ends lost 5 bases and 8 bases respectively, with 13 bases between them. Germline loops: CDR1 MGHDK, CDR2 SYGVNS. The CDR3 totals 13 residues. The CDR3 sequence: CASSKTSSDEQFF. The CDR3 coding sequence is TGTGCCAGCAGTAAGACTTCTTCGGATGAGCAGTTCTTC.

The chain carries TRBV5-4 and TRBJ2-5; no clear D gene. The end of the DNA aligns better with TRBJ2-7, so the J call may be wrong. Germline values: CDR1 SGHNT, CDR2 YYREEE (reference sequence). The CDR3 loop spans 12 amino acids. Here the CDR3 DNA reads TGTGCCAGCAGGAACAGCTCCTACGAGCAGTACTTC. Translating gives CASRNSSYEQYF.

V is TRBV27 and J is TRBJ2-7, with 9 bases aligning to TRBD1. V trimming: 8 bases; J trimming: 3 bases; junction bases outside the gene matches: 17. Germline CDR1 is MNHEY and CDR2 is SMNVEV (reference sequence). The CDR3 loop spans 17 amino acids. CDR3 sequence reads: CASGKGGGQGRIYEQYF. The CDR3 DNA sequence: TGTGCCAGCGGCAAAGGGGGAGGACAGGGGAGAATCTACGAGCAGTACTTC.

As DNA, the CDR3 is TGTGCCAGCAGCTTAGAGACAGCCACCTACGAGCAGTACTTC. Encoded protein: CASSLETATYEQYF. This chain links TRBV5-6 with TRBJ2-7, with a weak D call TRBD1 (5 bases). CDR3 length equals 14 residues. Trimming removed 2 bases from V and 2 bases from J, with 11 bases in between. Germline V gene lookup returns CDR1 SGHDT and CDR2 YYEEEE.

The chain combines TRBV19 with TRBJ2-3; 9 bases align to TRBD2. The CDR3 covers 16 residues. V lost 2 bases to trimming and J lost 2 bases; unmatched junction nucleotides: 5. The germline V gene has CDR1 LNHDA and CDR2 SQIVND (reference sequence). CDR3 in DNA: TGTGCCAGTAGTATAAAGCGGGGGGCATACACAGATACGCAGTATTTT. Translated: CASSIKRGAYTDTQYF.

This rearrangement joins TRBV6-5 to TRBJ2-5, with 12 bases identical to TRBD2. CDR1 MNHEY and CDR2 SVGAGI come from the germline V gene. After removal of 2 bases from V and 1 base from J, the junction contained 2 bases not matched to a gene. The CDR3 is 16 residues long. CDR3 nucleotide sequence: TGTGCCAGCAGTTACGGACTAGCGGGGCGCCAAGAGACCCAGTACTTC. Translating gives CASSYGLAGRQETQYF.

This rearrangement joins TRBV28 to TRBJ1-1, with TRBD1 matching 7 bases. CDR1 MDHEN and CDR2 SYDVKM come from the germline V gene. The length of the CDR3 is 14 residues. V gave up 3 bases and J gave up 8 bases; unmatched junction bases: 9. CDR3 sequence: CASSFRILQGEAFF. DNA of the CDR3: TGTGCCAGCAGTTTCCGGATCCTACAGGGGGAAGCTTTCTTT. The variable domain in full, completed from reference TRBV28 and TRBJ1-1, reads DVKVTQSSRYLVKRTGEKVFLECVQDMDHENMFWYRQDPGLGLRLIYFSYDVKMKEKGDIPEGYSVSREKKERFSLILESASTNQTSMYLCASSFRILQGEAFFGQGTRLTVV.

The V call is TRBV6-6, the J call TRBJ1-3; 7 nucleotides line up with TRBD1. Germline CDR1 and CDR2: MNHNY and SVGAGI (reference sequence). V trimming: 6 bases; J trimming: 0 bases; junction bases outside the gene matches: 8. The length of the CDR3 is 16 residues. In DNA form, the CDR3 reads TGTGCCAGCAGCGTACGACAGGGAGTCTCTGGAAACACCATATATTTT. It codes for CASSVRQGVSGNTIYF.